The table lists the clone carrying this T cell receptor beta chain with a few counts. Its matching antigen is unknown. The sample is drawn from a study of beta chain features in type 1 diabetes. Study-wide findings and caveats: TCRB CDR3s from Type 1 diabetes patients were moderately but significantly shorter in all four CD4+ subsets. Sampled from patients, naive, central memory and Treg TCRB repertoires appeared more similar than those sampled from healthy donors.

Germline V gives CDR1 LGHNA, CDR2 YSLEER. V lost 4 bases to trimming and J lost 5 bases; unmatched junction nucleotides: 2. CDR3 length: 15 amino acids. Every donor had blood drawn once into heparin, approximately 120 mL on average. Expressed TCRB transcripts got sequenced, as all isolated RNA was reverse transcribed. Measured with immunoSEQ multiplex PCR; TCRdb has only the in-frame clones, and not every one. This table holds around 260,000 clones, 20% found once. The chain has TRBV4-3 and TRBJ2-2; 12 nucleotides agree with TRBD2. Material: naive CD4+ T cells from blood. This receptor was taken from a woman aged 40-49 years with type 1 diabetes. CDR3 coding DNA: TGCGCCAGCAGCCGACTAGCGGGAGAGACCGGGGAGCTGTTTTTT. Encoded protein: CASSRLAGETGELFF.